Listed here is a single T cell receptor (beta chain). This record belongs to a study of OX40 agonist ivuxolimab in advanced cancers. On the study more broadly: Patients enrolled in dose escalation were diagnosed with hepatocellular carcinoma, melanoma, renal cell or head and neck cancer.

CDR3 length: 14 amino acids. V was clipped by 1 base and J by 8 bases, with 14 bases between them. Germline loops: CDR1 MGHRA, CDR2 YSYEKL. TCRdb keeps only in-frame clones here, not all; method: immunoSEQ multiplex PCR. Found here are under 95,000 clones, approximately 85% of them singletons; the top ten hold approximately 7%. The rearrangement uses TRBV4-1 and TRBJ1-2, with a possible D match to TRBD1 (6 bases). The input for sequencing was CD4+ or CD8+ T cells sorted from blood, taken in a trial of the OX40 agonist ivuxolimab. The clonotype originates from an adult with an advanced solid tumor such as melanoma, head and neck, liver or kidney cancer. CDR3 sequence reads: CASSQVRGPLGYTF. Written as DNA, the CDR3 is TGCGCCAGCAGCCAAGTCAGGGGTCCTCTCGGCTACACCTTC.